This T cell receptor (beta chain) came from a study of blood T cell repertoires in COVID-19. V lost 2 bases to trimming and J lost 6 bases; unmatched junction nucleotides: 4. The CDR3 runs to 15 residues. From germline, CDR1 is KGHSH and CDR2 LQKENI. Clinical history reported by participants formed the basis on which cohorts were assigned. Contact with a PCR-confirmed or clinician-diagnosed COVID-19 case occurred within 2 weeks of entry. This table comes from immunoSEQ multiplex PCR, and its TCRdb copy is limited to in-frame clones, with some not included. Found here are 210,000 or so clones, approximately 88% of them singletons; the top ten hold 3.7%.

The chain couples TRBV18 to TRBJ2-1, with 10 nucleotides matching TRBD2. The sequenced material came from PBMCs or T cells enriched from blood (not recorded which). The origin of this receptor is a woman aged 30 to 39 who had been exposed to COVID-19. CDR3 in DNA: TGTGCCAGCTCACCATCTAGCGGGAGTCTCAATGAGCAGTTCTTC. Translated: CASSPSSGSLNEQFF.